This TCR beta chain was identified during a study of cytomegalovirus exposure and HLA in healthy donors. This clone was seen a handful of times. Its antigen is undetermined. The data were produced by immunoSEQ multiplex PCR, yet TCRdb's version contains in-frame clones alone and is incomplete. Seen here are 150,000 to 180,000 clones, 70% to 90% observed once, and the top ten hold about 22%. General study points: Subsequent analysis revealed that first-cohort TCR clusters tended to co-occur in the roughly 120 validation repertoires.

With 4 bases clipped from V and 8 bases from J, the junction kept 8 bases outside the gene matches. This CDR3 region has 15 residues. CDR1 is MNHNS and CDR2 is SASEGT in the germline V gene. This sequence was found in a man aged 18 to 29 in good health and CMV-seropositive. The rearrangement uses TRBV6-1 and TRBJ2-1, with 10 bases aligning to TRBD1. The specimen was PBMCs. The CDR3 sequence is CASSVGTGERDEQFF. The CDR3 bases are TGTGCCAGCAGTGTCGGGACAGGGGAAAGGGATGAGCAGTTCTTC.